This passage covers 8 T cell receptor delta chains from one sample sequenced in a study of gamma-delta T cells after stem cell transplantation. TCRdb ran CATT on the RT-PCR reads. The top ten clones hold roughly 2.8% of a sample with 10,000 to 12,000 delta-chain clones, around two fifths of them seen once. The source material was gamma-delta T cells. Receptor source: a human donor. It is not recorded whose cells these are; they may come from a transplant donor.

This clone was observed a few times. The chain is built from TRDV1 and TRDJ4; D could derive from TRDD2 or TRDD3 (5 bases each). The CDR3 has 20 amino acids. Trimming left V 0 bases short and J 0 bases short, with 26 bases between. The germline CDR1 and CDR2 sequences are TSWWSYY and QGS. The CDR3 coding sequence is TGTGCTCTTGGGGAACTAAGGCCTACCATTACTGGACTGTTTACCAGACCCCTGATCTTT. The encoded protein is CALGELRPTITGLFTRPLIF.

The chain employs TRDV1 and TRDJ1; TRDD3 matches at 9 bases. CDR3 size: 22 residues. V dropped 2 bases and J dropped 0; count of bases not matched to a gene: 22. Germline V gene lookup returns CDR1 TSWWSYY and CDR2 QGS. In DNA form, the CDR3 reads TGTGCTCTTGGGGAATTCCTCCCTTCCGGGCGGGGGATACCCAGGTACACCGATAAACTCATCTTT. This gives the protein CALGEFLPSGRGIPRYTDKLIF.

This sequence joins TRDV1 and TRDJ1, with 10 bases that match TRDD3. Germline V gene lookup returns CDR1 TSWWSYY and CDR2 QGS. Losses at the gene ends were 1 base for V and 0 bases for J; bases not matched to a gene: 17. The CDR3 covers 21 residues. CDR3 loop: CALGERRPPLTGGLYTDKLIF. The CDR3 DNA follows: TGTGCTCTTGGGGAACGGCGGCCTCCTCTGACTGGGGGATTGTACACCGATAAACTCATCTTT.

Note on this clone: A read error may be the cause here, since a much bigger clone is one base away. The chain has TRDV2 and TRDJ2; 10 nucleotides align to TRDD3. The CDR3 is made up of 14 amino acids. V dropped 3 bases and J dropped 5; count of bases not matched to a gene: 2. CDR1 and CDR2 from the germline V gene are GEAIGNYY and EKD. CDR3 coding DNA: TGTGCCTGTGACGGACTGGGGGATACAGCACAACTCTTCTTT. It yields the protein CACDGLGDTAQLFF.

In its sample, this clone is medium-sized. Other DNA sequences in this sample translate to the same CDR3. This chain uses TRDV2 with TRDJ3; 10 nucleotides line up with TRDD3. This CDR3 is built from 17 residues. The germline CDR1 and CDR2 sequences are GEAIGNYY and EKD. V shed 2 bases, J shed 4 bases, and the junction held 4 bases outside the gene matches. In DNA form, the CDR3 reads TGTGCCTGTGACAAGGGGGGATACGCGTGGGACACCCGACAGATGTTTTTC. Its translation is CACDKGGYAWDTRQMFF.

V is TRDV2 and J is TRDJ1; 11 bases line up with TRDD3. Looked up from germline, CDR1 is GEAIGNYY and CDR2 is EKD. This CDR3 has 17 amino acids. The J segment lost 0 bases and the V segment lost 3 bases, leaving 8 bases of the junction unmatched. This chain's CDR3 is CACDPGGYKAYTDKLIF. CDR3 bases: TGTGCCTGTGACCCTGGGGGATACAAAGCGTACACCGATAAACTCATCTTT.

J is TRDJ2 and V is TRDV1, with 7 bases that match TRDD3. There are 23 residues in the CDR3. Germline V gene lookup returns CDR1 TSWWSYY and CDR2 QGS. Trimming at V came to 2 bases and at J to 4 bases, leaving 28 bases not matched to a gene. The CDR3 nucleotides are TGTGCTCTTGGGGAATATCAGGACAGGCCCCCCTACTTGGGGATATACGGGACAGCACAACTCTTCTTT. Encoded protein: CALGEYQDRPPYLGIYGTAQLFF.

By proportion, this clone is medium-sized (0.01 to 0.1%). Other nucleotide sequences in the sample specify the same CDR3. DNA of the CDR3: TGTGCCTGTGACACCGTCGAGGGATACAGTTCCTGGGACACCCGACAGATGTTTTTC. It yields the protein CACDTVEGYSSWDTRQMFF. This chain links TRDV2 with TRDJ3; 7 bases line up with TRDD3. CDR1 and CDR2 from the germline V gene are GEAIGNYY and EKD. The CDR3 is 19 residues long. Germline trimming cut 0 bases from V and 1 base from J; bases unmatched to any gene: 8.